These T cell receptor beta chains were read from a single sample in a study of blood T cell repertoires in COVID-19. Measured with immunoSEQ multiplex PCR; TCRdb has only the in-frame clones, and not every one. This sample has more than 300,000 clones; roughly 87% occur once, and the top ten carry under 6%. Sequenced: PBMCs or T cells enriched from blood (not recorded which). Source of these receptors: a woman aged 30 to 39 who had recovered from COVID-19. CDR3s include the opening cysteine and the closing phenylalanine or tryptophan. The D gene is left open where the match is weak. Not all rows give a size; the values are once, few, many and, for expanded clones, a class.

>NA|NA|TRBJ2-7|TRBV27
CASSLSLAGEQYF
TGTGCCAGCAGTTTATCCCTGGCGGGCGAGCAGTACTTC
>NA|TRBD1|TRBJ1-1|TRBV19
CASSMWQGASTEAFF
TGTGCCAGTAGTATGTGGCAGGGGGCGAGCACTGAAGCTTTCTTT
>NA|TRBD1|TRBJ1-2|TRBV19
CANDAKTGGRPYGYTF
TGTGCCAACGACGCCAAAACAGGGGGCCGACCCTATGGCTACACCTTC
>NA|TRBD1|TRBJ1-2|TRBV19
CASTNPGQVGGGYTF
TGTGCCAGTACTAACCCAGGACAGGTCGGGGGCGGCTACACCTTC
>NA|NA|TRBJ1-1|TRBV5-1
CASSKSPGHLNTEAFF
TGCGCCAGCAGCAAATCACCGGGACACTTGAACACTGAAGCTTTCTTT
>NA|TRBD1|TRBJ1-1|TRBV10-2
CASSSQGALGTEAFF
TGCGCCAGCAGTTCTCAGGGGGCTCTGGGCACTGAAGCTTTCTTT
>once|NA|TRBJ2-1|TRBV7-2
CASSVMDSEQFF
TGTGCCAGCAGTGTTATGGACAGTGAGCAGTTCTTC
>NA|NA|TRBJ1-1|TRBV3-1/TRBV3-2
CASSPLIPYTEAFF
TGTGCCAGCAGCCCCCTAATACCCTACACTGAAGCTTTCTTT
>NA|NA|TRBJ1-1|TRBV29-1
CSVEENMNTEAFF
TGCAGCGTTGAGGAGAACATGAACACTGAAGCTTTCTTT
>NA|NA|TRBJ1-5|TRBV5-6
CASSLGSSNQPQHF
TGTGCCAGCAGCTTGGGTTCGAGCAATCAGCCCCAGCATTTT
>few|NA|TRBJ1-2|TRBV19
CASRPVERSYGYTF
TGTGCCAGCCGCCCAGTAGAGAGGAGCTATGGCTACACCTTC
>NA|TRBD2|TRBJ2-4|TRBV27
CASSSGLAGGLAKNIQYF
TGTGCCAGCAGTTCGGGACTAGCGGGGGGGCTAGCCAAAAACATTCAGTACTTC
>NA|NA|TRBJ1-2|TRBV30
CAWSERESYGYTF
TGTGCCTGGAGTGAGCGGGAGTCCTATGGCTACACCTTC
>NA|TRBD1|TRBJ1-6|TRBV9
CASSGPGQGGNNSPLHF
TGTGCCAGCAGCGGACCGGGACAGGGAGGAAATAATTCACCCCTCCACTTT
>once|NA|TRBJ1-5|TRBV5-8
CASSSSGGRGNQPQHF
TGTGCCAGCAGCTCCTCCGGGGGACGTGGCAATCAGCCCCAGCATTTT
>NA|NA|TRBJ1-1|TRBV27
CASSLTLTAEAFF
TGTGCCAGCAGTTTAACACTGACAGCCGAAGCTTTCTTT
>NA|NA|TRBJ2-7|TRBV14
CASSQLSTASYEQYF
TGTGCCAGCAGCCAACTCTCGACAGCGTCCTACGAGCAGTACTTC
>NA|NA|TRBJ1-6|TRBV5-1
CASSLMAGGDSPLHF
TGCGCCAGCAGCTTGATGGCTGGAGGAGATTCACCCCTCCACTTT
>NA|NA|TRBJ1-1|TRBV11-1
CASRLGGVGRNTEAFF
TGTGCCAGCAGATTAGGGGGGGTTGGACGGAACACTGAAGCTTTCTTT
>NA|NA|TRBJ1-3|TRBV9
CASSLQGSGNTIYF
TGTGCCAGCAGCCTACAGGGCTCTGGAAACACCATATATTTT
>NA|NA|TRBJ1-5|TRBV18
CASSQTLTDSNQPQHF
TGTGCCAGCTCACAGACTTTGACAGATAGCAATCAGCCCCAGCATTTT
>NA|NA|TRBJ1-1|TRBV9
CASSDGQHTEAFF
TGTGCCAGCAGCGATGGACAACACACTGAAGCTTTCTTT
>few|TRBD1|TRBJ1-5|TRBV27
CASSLSTGINQPQHF
TGTGCCAGCAGTTTATCGACAGGGATAAATCAGCCCCAGCATTTT
>NA|NA|TRBJ2-1|TRBV12-3/TRBV12-4
CASSFIHEQFF
TGTGCCAGCAGTTTTATCCATGAGCAGTTCTTC
>NA|NA|TRBJ1-2|TRBV10-1
CASSQGFVYGYTF
TGCGCCAGCAGCCAGGGGTTTGTCTATGGCTACACCTTC
>NA|TRBD1|TRBJ2-1|TRBV5-1
CASSETGDSYNEQFF
TGCGCCAGCAGCGAAACAGGGGACTCCTACAATGAGCAGTTCTTC
>NA|NA|TRBJ1-3|TRBV5-4
CASSRAASSGNTIYF
TGTGCCAGCAGCAGAGCAGCGAGCTCTGGAAACACCATATATTTT
>once|TRBD1|TRBJ1-4|TRBV13
CASSRLGQENEKLFF
TGTGCCAGCAGCAGGCTAGGACAGGAGAATGAAAAACTGTTTTTT
>NA|NA|TRBJ2-1|TRBV30
CASRGPSGNEQFF
TGTGCCTCCAGGGGCCCTTCCGGCAATGAGCAGTTCTTC
>NA|NA|TRBJ2-7|TRBV7-2
CASSSPRYPYEQYF
TGTGCCAGCAGCTCCCCCCGGTATCCCTACGAGCAGTACTTC
>NA|NA|TRBJ2-5|TRBV6-2/TRBV6-3
CASSSEETQYF
TGTGCCAGCAGTTCTGAGGAGACCCAGTACTTC
>NA|NA|TRBJ1-5|TRBV6-5
CASRTGGAPNQPQHF
TGTGCCAGCAGGACGGGGGGGGCACCCAATCAGCCCCAGCATTTT
>NA|TRBD2|TRBJ2-5|TRBV29-1
CSVTPVAGFQETQYF
TGCAGCGTAACCCCTGTAGCGGGTTTCCAAGAGACCCAGTACTTC
>NA|NA|TRBJ1-1|TRBV5-1
CASSLTAGGNTEAFF
TGCGCCAGCAGCTTGACGGCGGGCGGTAACACTGAAGCTTTCTTT
>NA|TRBD2|TRBJ2-7|TRBV2
CASQTSGGAYEQYF
TGTGCCAGCCAGACTAGCGGGGGGGCCTACGAGCAGTACTTC
>NA|TRBD1|TRBJ2-7|TRBV5-6
CASSSRTGGTYEQYF
TGTGCCAGCAGCTCCCGGACAGGGGGAACCTACGAGCAGTACTTC
>NA|NA|TRBJ1-2|TRBV5-1
CASRPTMTDFYGYTF
TGCGCCAGCAGACCAACAATGACAGATTTCTATGGCTACACCTTC
>NA|NA|TRBJ1-3|TRBV5-4
CASSVGSGGNTIYF
TGTGCCAGCAGCGTGGGGTCGGGAGGAAACACCATATATTTT
>NA|NA|TRBJ1-2|TRBV7-9
CASSLAGTPSGGYTF
TGTGCCAGCAGCTTAGCGGGCACCCCGAGTGGTGGCTACACCTTC
>NA|NA|TRBJ2-5|TRBV7-3
CASSLTGGAETQYF
TGTGCCAGCAGCTTAACTGGCGGGGCCGAGACCCAGTACTTC
>few|TRBD1|TRBJ2-7|TRBV30
CAWSDDRVNEQYF
TGTGCCTGGAGCGACGACAGGGTCAACGAGCAGTACTTC
>NA|NA|TRBJ2-7|TRBV5-1
CASSFGRAVDEQYF
TGCGCCAGCAGCTTCGGCAGGGCCGTCGACGAGCAGTACTTC
>NA|TRBD1|TRBJ2-7|TRBV18
CASSPIQGIYEQYF
TGTGCCAGCTCACCCATACAGGGGATTTACGAGCAGTACTTC
>NA|NA|TRBJ1-1|TRBV19
CASSLVQDTEAFF
TGTGCCAGTAGCTTGGTCCAGGACACTGAAGCTTTCTTT
>NA|TRBD2|TRBJ2-1|TRBV19
CASNRRGDYNEQFF
TGTGCCAGTAATAGGCGGGGGGATTACAATGAGCAGTTCTTC
>NA|TRBD1|TRBJ1-1|TRBV7-2
CASSSDRDFGEAFF
TGTGCCAGCAGCTCCGACAGGGATTTTGGTGAAGCTTTCTTT
>few|NA|TRBJ1-3|TRBV9
CASSVDTGTGGNTIYF
TGTGCCAGCAGCGTAGATACGGGAACCGGTGGAAACACCATATATTTT
>NA|TRBD1|TRBJ1-1|TRBV9
CASSPQTGGFSNTEAFF
TGTGCCAGCAGCCCACAGACAGGGGGCTTTTCGAACACTGAAGCTTTCTTT
>once|NA|TRBJ1-5|TRBV10-2
CASSQGSNQPQHF
TGCGCCAGCAGCCAGGGGAGCAATCAGCCCCAGCATTTT
>NA|TRBD1|TRBJ1-5|TRBV9
CASSARDSPGQPQHF
TGTGCCAGCAGCGCCCGGGACAGCCCGGGGCAGCCCCAGCATTTT
>NA|TRBD1|TRBJ1-5|TRBV7-9
CASSLATGGRGQPQHF
TGTGCCAGCAGCTTAGCGACAGGGGGTAGGGGTCAGCCCCAGCATTTT
>NA|NA|TRBJ2-1|TRBV7-2
CASSTFFGSYNEQFF
TGTGCCAGCAGCACGTTTTTCGGGTCCTACAATGAGCAGTTCTTC
>NA|NA|TRBJ1-1|TRBV5-1
CASSFVRGRTEAFF
TGCGCCAGCAGCTTCGTCAGGGGTCGGACTGAAGCTTTCTTT